The rows below give T cell receptor beta chains drawn from one sample of a study of cytomegalovirus exposure and HLA in healthy donors. Using immunoSEQ multiplex PCR, the repertoire was profiled, and TCRdb retains in-frame clones only, with some absent. The sample includes about 180,000 clones, 70% to 80% of them seen just once. Sequencing was carried out using PBMCs. These receptors all come from a man aged 55 to 70 in good health and CMV-seronegative. CDR3s include the opening cysteine and the closing phenylalanine or tryptophan. Fields, in order: CDR3 protein, CDR3 DNA, V gene, J gene, D gene, clone size. The D gene is left open where the match is weak. Where a row states a size, it is once, few, many or the class of an expanded clone; other rows omit it.

CASSKGWEETQYF	TGTGCCAGCAGTAAGGGTTGGGAGGAGACCCAGTACTTC	TRBV27	TRBJ2-5	NA	NA
CASRRGLAGNYEQYF	TGTGCCAGCCGACGGGGGCTAGCGGGAAACTACGAGCAGTACTTC	TRBV6-5	TRBJ2-7	TRBD2	NA
CASSPRGGSTEAFF	TGTGCCAGCAGCCCCCGGGGGGGTAGCACTGAAGCTTTCTTT	TRBV7-9	TRBJ1-1	NA	NA
CASSHRQGINQPQHF	TGTGCCAGCAGCCACCGACAGGGTATTAATCAGCCCCAGCATTTT	TRBV7-4	TRBJ1-5	TRBD1	NA
CASSLRRGGGGYPF	TGTGCCAGCAGCCTAAGACGGGGGGGCGGTGGCTACCCCTTC	TRBV7-4	TRBJ1-2	NA	NA
CASSIDHSASGREETQYF	TGTGCCAGTAGTATAGATCATTCGGCTAGCGGGAGGGAGGAGACCCAGTACTTC	TRBV19	TRBJ2-5	TRBD2	NA
CASSYSIYSNQPQHF	TGTGCCAGCAGTTACAGCATTTATAGCAATCAGCCCCAGCATTTT	TRBV6-5	TRBJ1-5	NA	NA
CASSLGQSGEQYF	TGCGCCAGCAGCTTGGGACAGTCTGGCGAGCAGTACTTC	TRBV5-1	TRBJ2-7	NA	NA
CASSLGTASNQPQHF	TGTGCCAGCAGTTTAGGGACAGCTAGCAATCAGCCCCAGCATTTT	TRBV2	TRBJ1-5	TRBD1	NA
CASTRGSGFDGYTF	TGTGCCAGCACCCGAGGGTCAGGCTTTGATGGCTACACCTTC	TRBV6-5	TRBJ1-2	NA	NA
CASSQGSGVAGGDTQYF	TGTGCCAGCAGCCAAGGGTCCGGGGTCGCCGGAGGAGATACGCAGTATTTT	TRBV4-2	TRBJ2-3	NA	NA
CASSEYQAFF	TGTGCCAGCAGTGAATATCAAGCTTTCTTT	TRBV6-1	TRBJ1-1	NA	few
CASSRMGQGGDKNEKLFF	TGTGCCAGCAGCAGAATGGGCCAGGGGGGTGATAAAAATGAAAAACTGTTTTTT	TRBV25-1	TRBJ1-4	TRBD1	NA
CASSVGTSGRFEQYF	TGTGCCAGCAGTGTAGGGACTAGCGGGAGGTTCGAGCAGTACTTC	TRBV6-1	TRBJ2-7	TRBD2	once
CASSLGTGQETQYF	TGTGCCAGCAGCTTAGGGACAGGTCAAGAGACCCAGTACTTC	TRBV7-6	TRBJ2-5	TRBD1	once
CASSSPDRGQYF	TGTGCCAGCAGTTCCCCCGACAGGGGCCAGTACTTC	TRBV6-1	TRBJ2-5	TRBD1	NA
CASSLSGTFYNEQFF	TGTGCCAGCAGTTTGAGCGGGACCTTCTACAATGAGCAGTTCTTC	TRBV28	TRBJ2-1	TRBD2	few
CASSLALRVGDTQYF	TGTGCCAGCAGCTTGGCCCTCAGGGTTGGGGATACGCAGTATTTT	TRBV5-4	TRBJ2-3	NA	NA
CASTRQGVGTDTQYF	TGTGCCAGCACCAGACAGGGGGTGGGAACAGATACGCAGTATTTT	TRBV2	TRBJ2-3	TRBD1	NA
CASSQGQGATEAFF	TGTGCCAGCAGCCAAGGACAGGGGGCCACTGAAGCTTTCTTT	TRBV7-9	TRBJ1-1	TRBD1	NA
CASIPRGGNEQFF	TGTGCCAGCATCCCAAGGGGAGGGAATGAGCAGTTCTTC	TRBV2	TRBJ2-1	TRBD2	NA
CSGGQGSYEQYF	TGCAGCGGGGGACAGGGCTCCTACGAGCAGTACTTC	TRBV29-1	TRBJ2-7	TRBD1	NA
CASSLGATSYNEQFF	TGTGCCAGCAGCTTGGGGGCAACCTCCTACAATGAGCAGTTCTTC	TRBV11-3	TRBJ2-1	NA	few
CASGVVAGPQETQYF	TGCGCCAGCGGGGTGGTAGCGGGGCCCCAAGAGACCCAGTACTTC	TRBV5-1	TRBJ2-5	TRBD2	once
CASSMRHSTDTQYF	TGTGCCAGTAGTATGCGGCATAGCACAGATACGCAGTATTTT	TRBV19	TRBJ2-3	NA	NA
CASSFDPQGNYGYTF	TGCGCCAGCAGCTTTGACCCACAGGGGAACTATGGCTACACCTTC	TRBV5-1	TRBJ1-2	TRBD1	NA
CASSLDPRGTGNYEQYF	TGCGCCAGCAGCTTGGACCCGAGGGGGACAGGGAACTACGAGCAGTACTTC	TRBV5-1	TRBJ2-7	TRBD1	few
CAISSQDRAYGYTF	TGTGCCATCAGCTCTCAGGACAGGGCCTATGGCTACACCTTC	TRBV10-3	TRBJ1-2	TRBD1	NA
CASSLVLGQGGKTQYF	TGCGCCAGCAGCTTGGTCCTCGGACAGGGGGGAAAGACCCAGTACTTC	TRBV5-1	TRBJ2-5	TRBD1	NA
CASSTPHPGYYGYTF	TGTGCCAGTAGTACGCCACACCCGGGATACTATGGCTACACCTTC	TRBV19	TRBJ1-2	NA	NA
CASSARQVRLHYEQYF	TGTGCCAGCAGTGCCCGACAGGTGAGGTTGCACTACGAGCAGTACTTC	TRBV27	TRBJ2-7	NA	NA
CASSLDRVNTGELFF	TGTGCCAGCAGCTTAGACAGGGTGAACACCGGGGAGCTGTTTTTT	TRBV11-2	TRBJ2-2	NA	NA
CASSAQEGNEKLFF	TGTGCCAGCAGCGCCCAGGAAGGTAATGAAAAACTGTTTTTT	TRBV9	TRBJ1-4	NA	once
CASSWTGGGTYEQYF	TGCGCCAGCAGCTGGACAGGGGGGGGAACCTACGAGCAGTACTTC	TRBV5-1	TRBJ2-7	TRBD1	NA
CASSFGRGGRTQYF	TGTGCCAGCAGCTTTGGTCGCGGGGGGAGGACCCAGTACTTC	TRBV11-2	TRBJ2-5	TRBD2	NA
CASSRTLTDTQYF	TGTGCCAGCAGCCGGACTCTCACAGATACGCAGTATTTT	TRBV5-4	TRBJ2-3	NA	NA
CASSPGQAVGYGYTF	TGCGCCAGCAGCCCGGGACAGGCCGTGGGCTATGGCTACACCTTC	TRBV5-1	TRBJ1-2	TRBD1	NA
CSVVTASNEKLFF	TGCAGCGTTGTAACAGCCAGCAATGAAAAACTGTTTTTT	TRBV29-1	TRBJ1-4	NA	NA
CASSIPTGNADTQYF	TGTGCCAGCAGCATTCCGACAGGGAACGCAGATACGCAGTATTTT	TRBV5-6	TRBJ2-3	TRBD1	NA
CASSFWQDRNQPQNF	TGTGCCAGTAGTTTCTGGCAGGATCGCAATCAGCCCCAGAATTTT	TRBV19	TRBJ1-5	NA	few
CASSPGGSSNYGYTF	TGCGCCAGCAGCCCAGGGGGGAGCTCTAACTATGGCTACACCTTC	TRBV5-1	TRBJ1-2	TRBD1	once
CASSLEQGGNYGYTF	TGTGCCAGCAGCTTAGAACAGGGCGGGAACTATGGCTACACCTTC	TRBV7-9	TRBJ1-2	NA	NA
CASSDSTGQAHEQFF	TGTGCCAGCAGTGACTCGACCGGACAGGCACATGAGCAGTTCTTC	TRBV6-4	TRBJ2-1	TRBD1	few
CSAGHYGYPF	TGCAGCGCAGGGCACTATGGCTACCCCTTC	TRBV29-1	TRBJ1-2	NA	NA
CSVVLSFPHEQYF	TGCAGCGTTGTTCTATCATTCCCCCACGAGCAGTACTTC	TRBV29-1	TRBJ2-7	NA	NA
CASSDASPTDTQYF	TGCGCCAGCAGTGATGCTAGCCCCACAGATACGCAGTATTTT	TRBV10-2	TRBJ2-3	NA	NA
CASSPSGPGTGGYGYTF	TGTGCCAGCAGCCCATCCGGCCCCGGGACAGGGGGCTATGGCTACACCTTC	TRBV5-6	TRBJ1-2	TRBD1	NA
CASSPRQGAGDGYTF	TGTGCCAGCAGCCCAAGACAGGGGGCTGGCGATGGCTACACCTTC	TRBV7-2	TRBJ1-2	TRBD1	NA
CASSLAMGSNKLNQPQHF	TGTGCCAGCAGCTTAGCCATGGGGAGTAACAAACTTAATCAGCCCCAGCATTTT	TRBV7-9	TRBJ1-5	NA	NA
CASSLGLVGTDTQYF	TGCGCCAGCAGCTTGGGACTAGTGGGCACAGATACGCAGTATTTT	TRBV5-1	TRBJ2-3	NA	NA
CASSLGTACEAFF	TGCGCCAGCAGCTTGGGGACAGCCTGTGAAGCTTTCTTT	TRBV5-1	TRBJ1-1	NA	NA
CASSWDRAYEQYF	TGTGCCAGCAGTTGGGACAGGGCCTACGAGCAGTACTTC	TRBV2	TRBJ2-7	TRBD1	NA
CASGSGGMRGDTQYF	TGTGCTAGTGGTTCAGGAGGAATGCGGGGAGATACGCAGTATTTT	TRBV12-5	TRBJ2-3	NA	NA
CASSQEPETGVYEQYF	TGCGCCAGCAGCCAAGAACCAGAGACAGGGGTTTACGAGCAGTACTTC	TRBV4-3	TRBJ2-7	TRBD1	NA
CASSPDRVEAGELFF	TGTGCCAGTAGTCCGGACAGGGTCGAGGCCGGGGAGCTGTTTTTT	TRBV19	TRBJ2-2	TRBD1	NA